This T cell receptor beta chain derives from a study of T cell responses to AZD1222 COVID-19 vaccine (dated by TCRdb to the early 2020s). Some background on the complete study: Because spike-specific TCR depth and breadth did not differ between the two schedules, AZD1222 recipients who got a second dose at roughly 4 weeks were pooled with those who got a second dose at roughly 12 weeks. TCR sequencing covered 230 or so trial participants: 207 given two doses of AZD1222 and about 26 given two doses of MenACWY control vaccine. Enrollment into the trials was organized by age into subgroups of 18-55, 56-69 and 70-plus years, and those subgroups contained about 160, 30 and 59 TCR-sequenced participants, respectively. What the research found in general, with its limitations: Most participants were white British and females outnumbered males, and the authors suggested that clonal diversity may have been underestimated. After two AZD1222 doses, spike-specific TCR breadth and depth were significantly higher than at day 0 and than in MenACWY recipients. Conclusions about previously exposed vaccinees are limited, since just a handful of AZD1222 recipients were seropositive for SARS-CoV-2 at baseline. The whole spike protein was spanned by vaccine-associated CD4 TCRs, and dominant responses were seen in regions 160-218 and 743-854. Reportedly, close to half of the unique spike-specific TCRs recognized epitopes lying outside the regions that are mutated in the B.1.351 and B.1.1.7 variants. Because no samples from the day 14 peak response were available, repertoires could be characterized only after the peak T cell response. In the small 56-69-year group, the increase in depth fell short of significance, most likely because of low power.

Worth noting for this clone: This clone's antigen is unknown. Per-base qualities were not stored, and no clone one base away is much larger.

The CDR3 regions of human TCRbeta chains were analyzed by immunosequencing. On the study's bioinformatics: TCRs in the repertoires were compared against a reference library of SARS-CoV-2-specific TCRs that had been generated with the MIRA antigen-specificity platform. Breadth was defined as the fraction of unique TCRs that were SARS-CoV-2-associated. Depth was defined as the fraction of total T cells that were SARS-CoV-2-associated. Each spike-specific TCR was assigned to its reactive spike region and to a CD4 or CD8 class using the MIRA data. Log10-transformed breadth and depth values were compared by one-way ANOVA with Sidak's multiple comparisons tests. The clones in this table, taken by TCRdb from immuneACCESS, are in-frame only. Not every clone is retained; where verified, under half of the shortfall comes from an unresolved V gene, and the cause of the rest is unknown. V, J and clone size are taken as reported in that table, and D and trimming were inferred from the DNA itself. This sample is represented by about 100,000 clones; around nine tenths of them were singletons. Together, the top ten hold around 3.2% of the sample.

From the cysteine up to the phenylalanine, the CDR3 has a length of 13 residues. Only the CDR3 DNA stays, 39 bases, in frame from base 1. CDR1 is given as SEHNR and CDR2 as FQNEAQ, both from the germline V gene (reference sequence). V is shortened by 3 bases, J by 2 bases, and the region joining them spans 5 bases. The meaning of the sample's time point label: baseline before first vaccination. The vaccinee samples were drawn from two UK trials, COV001 and COV002, one of which was a single-blind randomized controlled phase 2/3 trial testing AZD1222 (ChAdOx1 nCoV-19) in healthy adults. Trial participant PBMC samples were collected at day 0 and day 28 after the second dose for TCRbeta chain sequencing.

The chain joins TRBV7-9 to TRBJ1-3, with the D gene too uncertain to name. This sequence was found in an adult in good health. The input for sequencing was peripheral blood, taken on day 0 of AZD1222 vaccination. The CDR3 protein sequence reads: CASSLNTGNTIYF. The DNA sequence reads TGTGCCAGCAGCTTGAACACTGGAAACACCATATATTTT.